Included here is one T cell receptor (beta chain) sequence, with context. The data belong to a study of T cells after yellow fever vaccination. The V gene lost 3 bases and the J gene lost 10 bases, with 7 bases spanning the gap. The germline V gene encodes CDR1 ENHRY and CDR2 SYGVKD. The CDR3 totals 12 residues. TCRdb itself ran the 5' RACE reads through MiXCR, one entry per CDR3 protein. The data hold around 300,000 distinct CDR3 sequences, with approximately 4% observed a single time. The chain has TRBV10-3 and TRBJ1-6; D remains unclear. Sequencing was performed on PBMCs, taken 5 days after the yellow fever booster vaccination. The sequence was collected from a young man who received the YFV17D yellow fever vaccine. The CDR3 region has the DNA TGTGCCATCAGTGAAAGTGTCTCACCCCTCCACTTT. It encodes CAISESVSPLHF.